The present TCR beta chain was sequenced within a study of blood T cell repertoires in COVID-19. Turning to the study itself: Researchers got acute and convalescent COVID-19 samples from the United States, Italy and Spain. T cells, B-cell-depleted T cells, or PBMCs supplied cDNA or gDNA.

Germline V gene lookup returns CDR1 SGHRS and CDR2 YFSETQ. This CDR3 contains 14 residues. Trimming pared 0 bases from V and 0 bases from J, leaving 6 bases between. Study processing details: Nucleated cell counts were estimated from reference gene primer amplification. Generated by immunoSEQ multiplex PCR, the TCRdb table keeps only in-frame clones and is missing some. V and J calls and clone size are copied from that table; D and trimming were computed from the DNA. The table records 200,000 to 250,000 clones, around nine tenths of them present only once. The J gene is TRBJ2-5, the V gene TRBV5-1; D is uncertain. The specimen was peripheral blood. This receptor was obtained from a man aged 55 to 70 with acute or convalescent COVID-19. The CDR3 protein is CASSLDFYQETQYF. The CDR3 DNA is TGCGCCAGCAGCTTGGATTTCTACCAAGAGACCCAGTACTTC.